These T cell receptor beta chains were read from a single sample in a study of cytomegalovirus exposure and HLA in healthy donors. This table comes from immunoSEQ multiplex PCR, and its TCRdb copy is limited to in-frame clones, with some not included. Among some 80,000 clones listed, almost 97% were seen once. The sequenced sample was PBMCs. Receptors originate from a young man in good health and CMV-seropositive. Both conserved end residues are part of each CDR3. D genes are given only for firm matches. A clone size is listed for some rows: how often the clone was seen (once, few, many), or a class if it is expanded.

TGTGCCAGCAGCCGGATCCCCACAGAGAGCTCTGGAAACACCATATATTTT,CASSRIPTESSGNTIYF,17,.,.,TRBJ1-3,TRBV7-9
TGTGCCAGCCACCGGGACACCTACACCGGGGAGCTGTTTTTT,CASHRDTYTGELFF,14,.,.,TRBJ2-2,TRBV2
TGCGCCAGCAGTTTTACGGGTGAAAAACTGTTTTTT,CASSFTGEKLFF,12,.,.,TRBJ1-4,TRBV23-1
TGCGCCAGCAGCTTGGAGGGGGGGACCCCTCCGTCGGTTTATGGCTACACCTTC,CASSLEGGTPPSVYGYTF,18,.,.,TRBJ1-2,TRBV5-1
TGTGCCAGTAGTATACTCGAGATGACAGGGCGGAACGAGCAGTACTTC,CASSILEMTGRNEQYF,16,.,TRBD1,TRBJ2-7,TRBV19
TGTGCCAGCGTCCCGGGACTAGCGGGAGCCCGGTCAGAGACCCAGTACTTC,CASVPGLAGARSETQYF,17,.,TRBD2,TRBJ2-5,TRBV2
TGCGCCAGCAGCACGGACAGGGTTTCGGTCGAGCAGTACTTC,CASSTDRVSVEQYF,14,.,TRBD1,TRBJ2-7,TRBV5-1
TGTGCCAGCAGCCCAGCGGGACGATCCTACGAGCAGTACTTC,CASSPAGRSYEQYF,14,.,TRBD2,TRBJ2-7,TRBV7-9
TGTGCCAGCATCCAGGGGGTGAACACTGAAGCTTTCTTT,CASIQGVNTEAFF,13,.,TRBD1,TRBJ1-1,TRBV6-1
TGTGCCAGCAGCACCGACAGGGTATACACTGAAGCTTTCTTT,CASSTDRVYTEAFF,14,.,TRBD1,TRBJ1-1,TRBV14
TGTGCCAGCAGCCTAATCCGGCGGAGCTCCTACAATGAGCAGTTCTTC,CASSLIRRSSYNEQFF,16,.,.,TRBJ2-1,TRBV7-2
TGTGCCAGCAGTTTCCAGGGCGCGGGGACAGATACGCAGTATTTT,CASSFQGAGTDTQYF,15,.,.,TRBJ2-3,TRBV28
TGTGCCAGCAGGCGAACAGGTACCTACTACGAGCAGTACTTC,CASRRTGTYYEQYF,14,.,.,TRBJ2-7,TRBV27
TGTGCCAGCAGCTTCCCGGGTTTTACTGAAGCTTTCTTT,CASSFPGFTEAFF,13,.,.,TRBJ1-1,TRBV5-5
TGTGCCAGCAGCGTAGAAGCGAGCTCCTACAATGAGCAGTTCTTC,CASSVEASSYNEQFF,15,.,.,TRBJ2-1,TRBV2
TGTGCCAGCAAGAGAGGACACGATCTCCAAAACATTCAGTACTTC,CASKRGHDLQNIQYF,15,.,.,TRBJ2-4,TRBV6-1
TGTGCCCTATGGGTGAGGGATGGTTATGGCTACACCTTC,CALWVRDGYGYTF,13,.,.,TRBJ1-2,TRBV30
TGTGCCAGCAGTTTTCTCGGGACAGGGGGACAGCCCCAGCATTTT,CASSFLGTGGQPQHF,15,.,TRBD1,TRBJ1-5,TRBV27
TGTGCCAGCAGCCAAGTAAGAGGACTAGCGGGAGTGAGTGAGCAGTTCTTC,CASSQVRGLAGVSEQFF,17,.,TRBD2,TRBJ2-1,TRBV4-2
TGCGCCAGCAGCCAAGTGTCAGGGGTTCGCAATCAGCCCCAGCATTTT,CASSQVSGVRNQPQHF,16,.,.,TRBJ1-5,TRBV4-1
TGCGCCAGCAGCCCGAGGGAGGGTGGACGTGGCTACACCTTC,CASSPREGGRGYTF,14,.,.,TRBJ1-2,TRBV5-1
TGTGCCAGTAGGTTGACAGGGGGCTACGAGCAGTACTTC,CASRLTGGYEQYF,13,.,TRBD1,TRBJ2-7,TRBV19
TGTGCCAGCAGCTTAGTCGATGAGGGTTGGGGAAAGAACACTGAAGCTTTCTTT,CASSLVDEGWGKNTEAFF,18,.,.,TRBJ1-1,TRBV7-6
TGTGCCGCCACGTGGGGAACCGAGGGCACTGAAGCTTTCTTT,CAATWGTEGTEAFF,14,.,.,TRBJ1-1,TRBV10-3
TGTGCCAGCAGCTTAGACGGGAGGGCAAGGTACGAGCAGTACTTC,CASSLDGRARYEQYF,15,.,TRBD2,TRBJ2-7,TRBV7-2
TGTGCCAGCAGTTACTCGCAGGGAGGATCCTATGGCTACACCTTC,CASSYSQGGSYGYTF,15,.,.,TRBJ1-2,TRBV6-5
TGTGCCAGCAGCTTAGCGAAGGGGGTGAAGGGGGAGACCCAGTACTTC,CASSLAKGVKGETQYF,16,.,.,TRBJ2-5,TRBV7-9
TGTGCCAGCAGCTTAGGAACACTAGCGGGAGCCCCCGAGCAGTACTTC,CASSLGTLAGAPEQYF,16,.,TRBD2,TRBJ2-7,TRBV7-2
TGTGCCAGCAGCCCTACCGAGCGGGAGAACAATGAGCAGTTCTTC,CASSPTERENNEQFF,15,.,TRBD2,TRBJ2-1,TRBV9
TGTGCCAGCAGCGAAATAGCGCAATTCCCCTCTGGGGCCAACGTCCTGACTTTC,CASSEIAQFPSGANVLTF,18,.,.,TRBJ2-6,TRBV25-1
TGCAGTGCTCGACGGGACAGGAAAGCTTTCTTT,CSARRDRKAFF,11,.,TRBD1,TRBJ1-1,TRBV20-1
TGTGCCAGCAGCTTACCCCGAGCTTATGTCCAAGAGACCCAGTACTTC,CASSLPRAYVQETQYF,16,.,.,TRBJ2-5,TRBV7-3
TGTGCCAGCAGCTTAGGGGCGAACACTGAAGCTTTCTTT,CASSLGANTEAFF,13,.,.,TRBJ1-1,TRBV7-9
TGTGCCAGCAGTGAAGGTCGCAGGGTCGATCAGCCCCAGCATTTT,CASSEGRRVDQPQHF,15,.,.,TRBJ1-5,TRBV2
TGTGCCAGCAGCGTATCTGGGACAGGGAATGAAAAACTGTTTTTT,CASSVSGTGNEKLFF,15,.,TRBD1,TRBJ1-4,TRBV9
TGTGCCAGCAGTTTTGAAGTCAGGATGAGCTCCTACGAGCAGTACTTC,CASSFEVRMSSYEQYF,16,.,.,TRBJ2-7,TRBV2
TGTGCCAGCAGCTTGGATACATACGAGCAGTACTTC,CASSLDTYEQYF,12,.,.,TRBJ2-7,TRBV5-5
TGTGCCAGCAGCTTGGGGTCGACAGGGGCCACAGATACGCAGTATTTT,CASSLGSTGATDTQYF,16,.,TRBD1,TRBJ2-3,TRBV7-9
TGTGCCACCAGCAGAGATCCGGGGGCAACTAATGAAAAACTGTTTTTT,CATSRDPGATNEKLFF,16,.,.,TRBJ1-4,TRBV15
TGTGCCAGCAGTTACTCGACAGGGCTCTACGAGCAGTACTTC,CASSYSTGLYEQYF,14,.,TRBD1,TRBJ2-7,TRBV6-5
TGTGCCTGGAGTAGCAGCGCGAACACTGAAGCTTTCTTT,CAWSSSANTEAFF,13,.,.,TRBJ1-1,TRBV30
TGTGCCAGCAGGGGCTCGGGACAGCCCAGAGGCTACACCTTC,CASRGSGQPRGYTF,14,.,TRBD1,TRBJ1-2,TRBV28
TGTGCCAGCAGCGTAGAATTAGCGGGAGAAGACGAGCAGTACTTC,CASSVELAGEDEQYF,15,.,TRBD2,TRBJ2-7,TRBV9
TGTGCCAGCAGTGCCGTAGGGGAAGCCAACGTCCTGACTTTC,CASSAVGEANVLTF,14,.,.,TRBJ2-6,TRBV25-1
TGTGCCAGTAGTATAACTAGCTGGGGTGAGACCCAGTACTTC,CASSITSWGETQYF,14,.,.,TRBJ2-5,TRBV19
TGTGCCAGCAGCCGAGGGGGGACAGGGGGCAATGAGCAGTTCTTC,CASSRGGTGGNEQFF,15,.,TRBD1,TRBJ2-1,TRBV11-3
TGTGCTAGCAGCCAGGGACAGGGGATCGGGGAGCTGTTTTTT,CASSQGQGIGELFF,14,.,TRBD1,TRBJ2-2,TRBV7-7
TGTGCCAGCAGCTCGGGGACTAGCGGCTTAACACGAGAGCAGTACTTC,CASSSGTSGLTREQYF,16,.,TRBD2,TRBJ2-7,TRBV5-6
TGTGCCTGGAGTGTACCGGGCCAGGGCCTTAATGAAAAACTGTTTTTT,CAWSVPGQGLNEKLFF,16,.,.,TRBJ1-4,TRBV30
TGCGCCAGCAGTGTCCGGGTGAACACTGAAGCTTTCTTT,CASSVRVNTEAFF,13,.,.,TRBJ1-1,TRBV10-1
TGTGCCAGCAGTGGAGGGTGGGCGCGGGCTGGAGCAGATACGCAGTATTTT,CASSGGWARAGADTQYF,17,.,.,TRBJ2-3,TRBV2
TGTGCCAGCAGCTTAGCGGGGAATCAGCCCCAGCATTTT,CASSLAGNQPQHF,13,.,.,TRBJ1-5,TRBV5-6
TGCGCCAGCAGCCGGGAAGGACAGGGTTTAGTCACTGAAGCTTTCTTT,CASSREGQGLVTEAFF,16,.,TRBD1,TRBJ1-1,TRBV5-1
TGTGCTAGCGGGAGTAGCGATGAGCAGTTCTTC,CASGSSDEQFF,11,.,TRBD2,TRBJ2-1,TRBV2
TGTGCCAGTAGTACCAACGTCGGGGGGGCCCCTGAAGCTTTCTTT,CASSTNVGGAPEAFF,15,.,.,TRBJ1-1,TRBV19
TGTGCCAGCAGCCCGCGACTGATCACAGATACGCAGTATTTT,CASSPRLITDTQYF,14,once,.,TRBJ2-3,TRBV7-8
TGTGCCAGCAACGAATACGGGAGGTCCTACGAGCAGTACTTC,CASNEYGRSYEQYF,14,.,TRBD2,TRBJ2-7,TRBV11-1